This record looks at one TCR beta chain sequence and its context. The protocol was immunoSEQ multiplex PCR, while the TCRdb copy is restricted to in-frame clones and leaves out a portion. The table shows about 52,000 clones, with approximately 79% occurring only once. The data derive from a study of identifying expanded T cells in peripheral blood. CDR3 length: 15 amino acids. Germline V gene sequence: CDR1 SQVTM, CDR2 ANQGSEA. V lost 3 bases and J lost 5; bases outside the gene matches: 5. This chain connects TRBV29-1 to TRBJ2-2, with TRBD1 identical over 11 bases. The clonotype was recovered from a person between 18 and 75 years old in good health. Material for sequencing was blood. The CDR3 DNA follows: TGCAGCGTTGATGGGGACAGGGGGTGGACCGGGGAGCTGTTTTTT. Translating gives CSVDGDRGWTGELFF.